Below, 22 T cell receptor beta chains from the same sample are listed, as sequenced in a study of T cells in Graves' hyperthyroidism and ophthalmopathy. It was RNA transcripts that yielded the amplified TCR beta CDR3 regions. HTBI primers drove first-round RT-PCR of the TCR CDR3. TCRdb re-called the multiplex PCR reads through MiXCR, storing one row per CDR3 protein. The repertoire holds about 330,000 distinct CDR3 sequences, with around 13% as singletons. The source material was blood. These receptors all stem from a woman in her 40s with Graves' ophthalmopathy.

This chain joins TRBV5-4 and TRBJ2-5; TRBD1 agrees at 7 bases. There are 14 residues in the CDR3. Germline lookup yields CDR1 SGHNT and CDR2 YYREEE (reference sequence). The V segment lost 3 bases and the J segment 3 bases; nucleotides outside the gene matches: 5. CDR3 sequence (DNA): TGTGCCAGCAGCTCTGCAGGGACAGAAGAGACCCAGTACTTC. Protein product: CASSSAGTEETQYF.

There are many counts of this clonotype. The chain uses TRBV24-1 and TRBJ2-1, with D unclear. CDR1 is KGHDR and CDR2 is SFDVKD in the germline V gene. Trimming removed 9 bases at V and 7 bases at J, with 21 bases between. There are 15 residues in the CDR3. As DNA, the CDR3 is TGTGCCACCGGAACCACTGGAAGAGCGAGTAATGAGCAGTTCTTC. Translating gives CATGTTGRASNEQFF.

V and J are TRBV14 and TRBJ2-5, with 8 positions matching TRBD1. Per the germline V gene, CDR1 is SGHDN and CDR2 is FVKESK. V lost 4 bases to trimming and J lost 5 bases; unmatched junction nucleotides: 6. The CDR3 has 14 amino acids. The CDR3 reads CASSPRGLVETQYF. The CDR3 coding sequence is TGTGCCAGCAGCCCCAGGGGGCTGGTGGAGACCCAGTACTTC.

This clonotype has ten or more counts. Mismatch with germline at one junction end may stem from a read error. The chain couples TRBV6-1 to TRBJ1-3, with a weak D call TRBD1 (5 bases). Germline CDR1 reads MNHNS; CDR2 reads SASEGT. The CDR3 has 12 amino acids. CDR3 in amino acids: CASGDAGNTIYF. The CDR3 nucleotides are TGTGCCAGCGGGGACGCGGGAAATACCATATATTTT.

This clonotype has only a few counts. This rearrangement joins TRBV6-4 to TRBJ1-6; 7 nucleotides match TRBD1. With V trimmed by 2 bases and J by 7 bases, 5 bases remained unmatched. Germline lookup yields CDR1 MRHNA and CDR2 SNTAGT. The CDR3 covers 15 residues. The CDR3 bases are TGTGCCAGCAGTGACGAGGACAGGAAAAATTCACCCCTCCACTTT. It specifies CASSDEDRKNSPLHF.

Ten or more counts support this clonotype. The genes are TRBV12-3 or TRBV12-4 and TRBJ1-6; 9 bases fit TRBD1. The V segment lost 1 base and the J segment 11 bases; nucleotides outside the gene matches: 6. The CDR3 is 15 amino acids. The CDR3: CASSLVGTGLAPLHF. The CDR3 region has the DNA TGTGCCAGCAGTTTAGTAGGGACAGGGTTGGCACCCCTCCACTTT.

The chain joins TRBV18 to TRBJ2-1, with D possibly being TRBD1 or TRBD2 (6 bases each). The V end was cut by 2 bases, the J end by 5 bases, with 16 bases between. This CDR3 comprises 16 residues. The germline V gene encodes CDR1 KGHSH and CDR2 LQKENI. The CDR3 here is CASSPFRGGKNNEQFF. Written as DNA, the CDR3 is TGTGCCAGCTCACCATTCAGGGGAGGCAAGAACAATGAGCAGTTCTTC.

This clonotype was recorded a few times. CDR3 DNA: TGTGCCAGCAGCGTATTGGGGAACACCGGGGAGCTGTTTTTT. Its protein is CASSVLGNTGELFF. V gene TRBV9 combines with J gene TRBJ2-2; D not certain. This CDR3 has 14 amino acids. The V gene's germline CDR1 is SGDLS and CDR2 YYNGEE. The germline V and J ends were trimmed by 1 base and 1 base, with 5 bases remaining between them. Supplemented by reference TRBV9 and TRBJ2-2, the full variable domain reads DSGVTQTPKHLITATGQRVTLRCSPRSGDLSVYWYQQSLDQGLQFLIQYYNGEERAKGNILERFSAQQFPDLHSELNLSSLELGDSALYFCASSVLGNTGELFFGEGSRLTVL.

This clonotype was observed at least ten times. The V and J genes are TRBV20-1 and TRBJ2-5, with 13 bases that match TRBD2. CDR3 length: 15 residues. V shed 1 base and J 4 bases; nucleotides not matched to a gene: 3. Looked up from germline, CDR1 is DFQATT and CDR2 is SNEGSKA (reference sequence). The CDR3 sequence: CSARVGLAGRETQYF. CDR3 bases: TGCAGTGCTAGAGTGGGACTAGCGGGACGAGAGACCCAGTACTTC.

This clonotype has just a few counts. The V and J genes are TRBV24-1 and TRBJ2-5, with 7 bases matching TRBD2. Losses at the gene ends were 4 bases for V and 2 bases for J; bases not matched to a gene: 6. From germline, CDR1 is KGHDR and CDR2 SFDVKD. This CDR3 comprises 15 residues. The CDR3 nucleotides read TGTGCCACCAGTGAACTCCGGGACTATCAAGAGACCCAGTACTTC. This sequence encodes CATSELRDYQETQYF.

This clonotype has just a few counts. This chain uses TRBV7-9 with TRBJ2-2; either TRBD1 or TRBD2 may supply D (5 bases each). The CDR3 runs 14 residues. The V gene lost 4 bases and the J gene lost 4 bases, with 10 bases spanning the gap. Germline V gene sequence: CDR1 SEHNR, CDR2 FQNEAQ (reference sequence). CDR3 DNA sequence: TGTGCCAGCAGCTCGGGGCTATCCACCGGGGAGCTGTTTTTT. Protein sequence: CASSSGLSTGELFF.

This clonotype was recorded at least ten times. Here the CDR3 DNA reads TGTGCCAGCAGCCCAAGACTAGCGGGGGGCGGGGAGCAGTTCTTC. This codes for CASSPRLAGGGEQFF. V is TRBV13 and J is TRBJ2-1; 13 bases map to TRBD2. This CDR3 has 15 residues. Trimming cost V 5 bases and J 10 bases; bases outside gene matches: 8. The germline gives CDR1 PRHDT, CDR2 FYEKMQ (reference sequence).

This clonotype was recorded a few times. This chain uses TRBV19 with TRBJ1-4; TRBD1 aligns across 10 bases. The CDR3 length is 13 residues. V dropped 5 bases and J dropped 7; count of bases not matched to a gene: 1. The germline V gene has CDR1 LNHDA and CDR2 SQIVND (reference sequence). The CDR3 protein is CASSGTGVEKLFF. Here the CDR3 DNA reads TGTGCCAGTAGTGGGACAGGGGTTGAAAAACTGTTTTTT.

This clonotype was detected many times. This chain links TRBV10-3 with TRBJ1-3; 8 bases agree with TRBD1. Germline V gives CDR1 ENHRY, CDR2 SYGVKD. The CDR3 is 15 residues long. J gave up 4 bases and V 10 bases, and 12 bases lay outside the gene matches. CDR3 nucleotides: TGTGCCACTTCGCCGCAACAGGGGGAGGGAAACACCATATATTTT. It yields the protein CATSPQQGEGNTIYF.

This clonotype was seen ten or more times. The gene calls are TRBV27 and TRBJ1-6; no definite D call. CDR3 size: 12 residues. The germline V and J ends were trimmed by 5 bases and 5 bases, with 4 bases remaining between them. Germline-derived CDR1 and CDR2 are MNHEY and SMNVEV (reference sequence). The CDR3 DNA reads TGTGCCAGCAGTCCCCATAATTCACCCCTCCACTTT. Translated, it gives CASSPHNSPLHF.

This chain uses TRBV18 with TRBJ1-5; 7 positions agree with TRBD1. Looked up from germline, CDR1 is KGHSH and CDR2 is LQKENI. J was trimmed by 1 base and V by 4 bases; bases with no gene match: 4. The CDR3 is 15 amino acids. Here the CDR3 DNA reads TGTGCCAGCTCACGATCGACAGGGAGCAATCAGCCCCAGCATTTT. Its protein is CASSRSTGSNQPQHF.

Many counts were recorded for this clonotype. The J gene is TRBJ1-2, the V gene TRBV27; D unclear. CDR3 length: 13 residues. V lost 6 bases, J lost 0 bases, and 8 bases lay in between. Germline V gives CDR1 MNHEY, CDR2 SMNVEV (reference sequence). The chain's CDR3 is CASSFWANYGYTF. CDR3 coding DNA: TGTGCCAGCAGCTTCTGGGCTAACTATGGCTACACCTTC.

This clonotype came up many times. CDR3 in amino acids: CASSPAFMNTEAFF. In DNA, the CDR3 is TGTGCCAGCAGTCCGGCCTTTATGAACACTGAAGCTTTCTTT. The V call is TRBV28, the J call TRBJ1-1; D is unclear. This CDR3 spans 14 amino acids. V was trimmed by 5 bases and J by 0 bases, leaving 10 bases between them. In germline, CDR1 is MDHEN, CDR2 SYDVKM.

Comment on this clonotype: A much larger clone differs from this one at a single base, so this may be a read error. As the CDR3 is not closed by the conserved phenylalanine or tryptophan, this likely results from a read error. DNA of the CDR3: TGTGCCAGCAGAAGGACTAGCGGGAACTACGAGCAGTACCTC. Translated: CASRRTSGNYEQYL. The rearrangement uses TRBV6-1 and TRBJ2-7; TRBD2 agrees at 12 bases. The germline gives CDR1 MNHNS, CDR2 SASEGT. The CDR3 length is 14 residues. The trim removed 6 bases at V and 3 bases at J, leaving 3 bases unmatched.

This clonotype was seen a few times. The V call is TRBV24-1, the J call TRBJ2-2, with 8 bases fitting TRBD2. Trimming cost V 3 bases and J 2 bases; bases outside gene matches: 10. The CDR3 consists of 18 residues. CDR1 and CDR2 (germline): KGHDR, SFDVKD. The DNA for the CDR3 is TGTGCCACCAGTGATCGGGGGGGCTCAGGGCTTAACACCGGGGAGCTGTTTTTT. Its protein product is CATSDRGGSGLNTGELFF.

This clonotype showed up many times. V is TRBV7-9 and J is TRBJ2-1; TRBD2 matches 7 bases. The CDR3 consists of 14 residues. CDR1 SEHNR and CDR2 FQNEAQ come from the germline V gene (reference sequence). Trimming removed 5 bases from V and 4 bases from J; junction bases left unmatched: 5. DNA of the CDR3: TGTGCCAGCAGCCCGGGGGGAGCTTACAATGAGCAGTTCTTC. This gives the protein CASSPGGAYNEQFF.

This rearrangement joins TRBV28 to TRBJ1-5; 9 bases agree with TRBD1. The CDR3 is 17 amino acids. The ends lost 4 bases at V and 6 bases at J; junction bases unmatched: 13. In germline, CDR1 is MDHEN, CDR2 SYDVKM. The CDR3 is CASSSLLGQGRGQPQHF. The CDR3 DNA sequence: TGTGCCAGCAGTTCACTCCTGGGACAGGGTCGGGGTCAGCCCCAGCATTTT.